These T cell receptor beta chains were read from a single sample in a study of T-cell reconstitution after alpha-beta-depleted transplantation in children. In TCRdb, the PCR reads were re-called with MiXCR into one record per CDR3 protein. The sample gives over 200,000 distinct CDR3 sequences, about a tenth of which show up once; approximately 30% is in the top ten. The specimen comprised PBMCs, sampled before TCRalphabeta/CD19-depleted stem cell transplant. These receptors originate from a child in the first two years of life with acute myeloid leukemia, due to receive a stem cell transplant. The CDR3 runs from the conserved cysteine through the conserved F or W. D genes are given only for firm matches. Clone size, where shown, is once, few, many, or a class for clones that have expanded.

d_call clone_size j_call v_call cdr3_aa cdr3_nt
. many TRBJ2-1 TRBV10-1 CASSDRIGLEQFF TGCGCCAGCAGTGATCGGATCGGGCTTGAGCAGTTCTTC
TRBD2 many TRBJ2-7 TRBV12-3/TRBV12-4 CASSLPGTSVEQYF TGTGCCAGCAGTCTACCCGGGACTAGTGTCGAGCAGTACTTC
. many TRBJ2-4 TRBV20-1 CSAPRLESDKNIQYF TGCAGTGCTCCCCGACTAGAGTCCGACAAAAACATTCAGTACTTC
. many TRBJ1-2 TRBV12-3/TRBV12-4 CASTTSGASNYGYTF TGTGCCAGCACCACGTCGGGGGCCTCTAACTATGGCTACACCTTC
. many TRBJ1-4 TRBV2 CASYRTNEKLFF TGTGCCAGCTACAGGACTAATGAAAAACTGTTTTTT
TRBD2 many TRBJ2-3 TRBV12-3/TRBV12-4 CASSLRLAYSDTQYF TGTGCCAGCAGTCTGCGACTAGCTTATTCAGATACGCAGTATTTT
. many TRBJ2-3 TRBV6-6 CASNQGLDTQYF TGTGCCAGCAATCAGGGCCTGGATACGCAGTATTTT
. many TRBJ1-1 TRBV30 CAWNFGRLGDTEAFF TGTGCCTGGAACTTCGGGCGGCTTGGGGACACTGAAGCTTTCTTT
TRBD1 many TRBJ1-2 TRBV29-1 CSAALRDSYGYTF TGCAGCGCTGCCCTCCGGGACAGCTACGGCTACACCTTC
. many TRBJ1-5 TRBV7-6 CASRGTARGSNQPQHF TGTGCCAGCAGGGGGACGGCGAGGGGTTCCAATCAGCCCCAGCATTTT
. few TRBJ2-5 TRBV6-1 CASSEFEGMETQYF TGTGCCAGCAGTGAATTCGAGGGGATGGAGACCCAGTACTTC
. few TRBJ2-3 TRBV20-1 CSARDSSAATDTQYF TGCAGTGCTAGAGATAGCAGTGCAGCCACAGATACGCAGTATTTT
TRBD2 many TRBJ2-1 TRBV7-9 CASSLGAGGRNEQFF TGTGCCAGCAGCTTGGGGGCGGGAGGTCGTAATGAGCAGTTCTTC
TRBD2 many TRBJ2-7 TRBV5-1 CASRLLAQSSYEQYF TGCGCCAGCAGGTTACTAGCGCAAAGCTCCTACGAGCAGTACTTC
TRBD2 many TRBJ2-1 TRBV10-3 CAISERLAGTYNEQFF TGTGCCATCAGTGAGAGACTAGCGGGAACCTACAATGAGCAGTTCTTC
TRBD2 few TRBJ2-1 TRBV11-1 CASSLARTSGKPARYNEQFF TGTGCCAGCAGCTTAGCAAGGACTAGCGGGAAACCAGCCCGATACAATGAGCAGTTCTTC
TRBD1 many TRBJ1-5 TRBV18 CASSPQGDRGLRQPQHF TGTGCCAGCTCACCCCAAGGGGACAGGGGGTTACGGCAGCCCCAGCATTTT
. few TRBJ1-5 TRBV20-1 CSASAMAGNQPQHF TGCAGTGCTAGCGCTATGGCAGGCAATCAGCCCCAGCATTTT
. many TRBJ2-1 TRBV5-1 CASSFRWGSYNEQFF TGCGCCAGCAGCTTTAGGTGGGGGTCCTACAATGAGCAGTTCTTC
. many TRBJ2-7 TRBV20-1 CSAVDKAIQQYF TGCAGTGCGGTCGACAAAGCCATTCAGCAGTACTTC
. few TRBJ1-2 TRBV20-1 CSARTLGGQPSYGYTF TGCAGTGCTAGGACCCTTGGAGGGCAGCCCTCCTATGGCTACACCTTC
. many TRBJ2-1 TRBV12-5 CASGLGRGEQFF TGTGCTAGTGGTTTGGGTAGAGGTGAGCAGTTCTTC
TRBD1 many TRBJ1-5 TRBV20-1 CSAREGTVNQPQHF TGCAGTGCTAGAGAAGGGACAGTCAATCAGCCCCAGCATTTT
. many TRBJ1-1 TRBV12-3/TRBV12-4 CASRIGPPNTEAFF TGTGCCAGCAGGATCGGACCTCCCAACACTGAAGCTTTCTTT
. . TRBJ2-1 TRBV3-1 CASSLRKANEQFF TGTGCCAGCAGCCTCCGGAAGGCTAATGAGCAGTTCTTC
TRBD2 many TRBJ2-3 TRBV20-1 CSASPAGRAPRTDTQYF TGCAGTGCTAGCCCCGCCGGGAGGGCTCCTCGCACAGATACGCAGTATTTT
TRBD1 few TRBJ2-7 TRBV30 CAWGTGAEQYF TGTGCCTGGGGGACAGGGGCCGAGCAGTACTTC
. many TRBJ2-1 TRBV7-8 CASSLALYGEQFF TGTGCCAGCAGCTTAGCGCTCTATGGTGAGCAGTTCTTC
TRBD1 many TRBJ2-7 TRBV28 CASTGGQGRNEQYF TGTGCCAGCACCGGGGGACAGGGGAGAAACGAGCAGTACTTC
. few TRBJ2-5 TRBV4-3 CASSYRDSGRETQYF TGCGCCAGCAGCTACCGGGACAGCGGGCGGGAGACCCAGTACTTC
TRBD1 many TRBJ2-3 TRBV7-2 CASSLMVGGARDTQYF TGTGCCAGCAGCTTAATGGTAGGGGGCGCAAGGGATACGCAGTATTTT
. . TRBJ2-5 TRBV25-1 CASSEYYAGETQYF TGTGCCAGCAGTGAATACTACGCTGGCGAGACCCAGTACTTC
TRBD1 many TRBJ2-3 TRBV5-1 CASSFEPTGGSTDTQYF TGCGCCAGCAGCTTCGAACCGACAGGGGGAAGCACAGATACGCAGTATTTT
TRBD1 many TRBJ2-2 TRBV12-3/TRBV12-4 CASSRQGRTGELFF TGTGCCAGCAGTCGACAGGGGAGGACCGGGGAGCTGTTTTTT
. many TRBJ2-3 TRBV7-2 CASSSHDTQYF TGTGCCAGCAGCTCGCATGATACGCAGTATTTT
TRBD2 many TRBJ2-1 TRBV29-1 CSVRTSGTYNEQFF TGCAGCGTGCGCACTAGCGGCACCTACAATGAGCAGTTCTTC
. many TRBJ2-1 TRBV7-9 CASSWTRAVTNNEQFF TGTGCCAGCAGCTGGACCCGAGCGGTAACTAACAATGAGCAGTTCTTC
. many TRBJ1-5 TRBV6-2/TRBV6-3 CASSPRGWVNQPQHF TGTGCCAGCAGCCCGAGGGGGTGGGTCAATCAGCCCCAGCATTTT
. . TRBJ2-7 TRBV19 CASSAKGFGEQYF TGTGCCAGTAGTGCCAAGGGGTTCGGCGAGCAGTACTTC
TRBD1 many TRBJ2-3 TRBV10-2 CASSGHQMTGGTDTQYF TGCGCCAGCAGTGGCCATCAGATGACAGGGGGCACAGATACGCAGTATTTT
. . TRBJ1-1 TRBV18 CASSGGPPRNTEAFF TGTGCCAGCTCTGGGGGCCCCCCAAGGAACACTGAAGCTTTCTTT
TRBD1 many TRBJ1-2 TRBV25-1 CASSFRGRYGYTF TGTGCCAGCAGTTTCAGGGGGCGCTATGGCTACACCTTC
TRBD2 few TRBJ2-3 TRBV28 CASSPWGGGTDTQYF TGTGCCAGCAGTCCCTGGGGCGGGGGTACAGATACGCAGTATTTT
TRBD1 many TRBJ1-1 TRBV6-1 CASSKNRGYMNTEAFF TGTGCCAGCAGTAAGAACAGGGGTTATATGAACACTGAAGCTTTCTTT
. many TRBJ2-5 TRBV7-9 CASSLGHSQETQYF TGTGCCAGCAGCCTCGGACATTCTCAAGAGACCCAGTACTTC
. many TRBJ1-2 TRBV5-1 CASSPRTQWGGYTF TGCGCCAGCAGCCCGCGGACACAATGGGGTGGCTACACCTTC
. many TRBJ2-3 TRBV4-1 CASSQEGLDDTQYF TGCGCCAGCAGCCAAGAAGGCCTAGACGATACGCAGTATTTT
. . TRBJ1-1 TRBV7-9 CASSAEGGPWTEAFF TGTGCCAGCAGCGCGGAGGGGGGGCCGTGGACTGAAGCTTTCTTT
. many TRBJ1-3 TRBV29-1 CSVVSGNTIYF TGCAGCGTTGTGTCAGGGAACACCATATATTTT